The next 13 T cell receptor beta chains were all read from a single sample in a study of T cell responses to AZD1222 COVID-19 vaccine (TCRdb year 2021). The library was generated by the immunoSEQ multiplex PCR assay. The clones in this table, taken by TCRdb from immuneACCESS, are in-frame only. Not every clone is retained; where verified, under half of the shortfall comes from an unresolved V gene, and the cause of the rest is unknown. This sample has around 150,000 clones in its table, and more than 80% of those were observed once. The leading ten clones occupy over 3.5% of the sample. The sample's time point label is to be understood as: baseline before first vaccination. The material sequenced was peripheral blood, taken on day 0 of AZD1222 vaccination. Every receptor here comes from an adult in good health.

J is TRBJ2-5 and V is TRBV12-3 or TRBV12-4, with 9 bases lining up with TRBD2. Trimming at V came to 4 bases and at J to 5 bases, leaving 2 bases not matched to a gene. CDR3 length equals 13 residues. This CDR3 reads CASSSGLAETQYF. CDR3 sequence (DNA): TGTGCCAGCAGTTCCGGACTAGCGGAGACCCAGTACTTC.

As DNA, the CDR3 is TGTGCCAGCAAGTCCCGCGACAGGGCCTACAATGAGCAGTTCTTC. Translated, it gives CASKSRDRAYNEQFF. The V gene is TRBV5-4, the J gene TRBJ2-1, with 7 bases fitting TRBD1. The CDR3 is made up of 15 amino acids. The J segment lost 2 bases and the V segment lost 6 bases, leaving 8 bases of the junction unmatched. Germline values: CDR1 SGHNT, CDR2 YYREEE (reference sequence). Variable domain in full (rest from reference TRBV5-4 and TRBJ2-1): ETGVTQSPTHLIKTRGQQVTLRCSSQSGHNTVSWYQQALGQGPQFIFQYYREEENGRGNFPPRFSGLQFPNYSSELNVNALELDDSALYLCASKSRDRAYNEQFFGPGTRLTVL.

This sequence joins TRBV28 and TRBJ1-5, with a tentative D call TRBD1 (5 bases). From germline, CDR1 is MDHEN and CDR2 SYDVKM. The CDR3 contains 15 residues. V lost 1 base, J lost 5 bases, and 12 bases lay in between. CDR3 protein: CASSLLGTGDQPQHF. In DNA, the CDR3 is TGTGCCAGCAGTTTATTAGGGACTGGGGATCAGCCCCAGCATTTT.

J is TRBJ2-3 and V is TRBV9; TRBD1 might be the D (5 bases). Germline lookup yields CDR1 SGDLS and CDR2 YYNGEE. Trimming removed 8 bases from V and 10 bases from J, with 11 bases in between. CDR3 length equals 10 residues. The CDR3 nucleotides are TGTGCCAGTGGGGAACAGGCGCAGTATTTT. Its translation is CASGEQAQYF. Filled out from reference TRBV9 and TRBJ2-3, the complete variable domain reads DSGVTQTPKHLITATGQRVTLRCSPRSGDLSVYWYQQSLDQGLQFLIQYYNGEERAKGNILERFSAQQFPDLHSELNLSSLELGDSALYFCASGEQAQYFGPGTRLTVL.

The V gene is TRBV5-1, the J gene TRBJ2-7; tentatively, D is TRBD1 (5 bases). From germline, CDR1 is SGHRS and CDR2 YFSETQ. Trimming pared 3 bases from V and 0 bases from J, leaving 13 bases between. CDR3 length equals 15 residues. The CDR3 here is CASSSQGGTSYEQYF. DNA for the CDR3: TGCGCCAGCAGCTCTCAGGGTGGAACCTCCTACGAGCAGTACTTC.

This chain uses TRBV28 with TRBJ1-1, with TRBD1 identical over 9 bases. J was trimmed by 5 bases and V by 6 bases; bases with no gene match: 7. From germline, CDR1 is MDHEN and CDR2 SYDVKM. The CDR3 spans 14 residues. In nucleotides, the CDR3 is TGTGCCAGCAGCTCCGGACAGGGGAGGACTGAAGCTTTCTTT. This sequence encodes CASSSGQGRTEAFF.

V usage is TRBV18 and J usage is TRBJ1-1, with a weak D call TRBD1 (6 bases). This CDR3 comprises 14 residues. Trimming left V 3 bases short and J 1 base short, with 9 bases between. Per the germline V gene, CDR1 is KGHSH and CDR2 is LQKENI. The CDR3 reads CASSPLDRNTEAFF. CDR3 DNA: TGTGCCAGCTCACCCCTGGACAGGAACACTGAAGCTTTCTTT.

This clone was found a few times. In DNA form, the CDR3 reads TGTGCCAGCAGTCTCGTCAGGAACACTGAAGCTTTCTTT. Its protein product is CASSLVRNTEAFF. The V call is TRBV6-2 or TRBV6-3, the J call TRBJ1-1, with unresolved D. CDR3 size: 13 residues. Deletions cut 5 bases from V and 1 base from J, with 8 bases between. Germline-derived CDR1 and CDR2 are MNHEY and SVGEGT.

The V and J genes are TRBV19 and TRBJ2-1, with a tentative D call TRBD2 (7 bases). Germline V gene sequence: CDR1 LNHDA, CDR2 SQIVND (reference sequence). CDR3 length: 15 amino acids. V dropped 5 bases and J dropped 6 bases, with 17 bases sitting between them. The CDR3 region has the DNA TGTGCCAGTAGTTTCCGGGGGGCCCTTGGCAATGAGCAGTTCTTC. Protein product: CASSFRGALGNEQFF.

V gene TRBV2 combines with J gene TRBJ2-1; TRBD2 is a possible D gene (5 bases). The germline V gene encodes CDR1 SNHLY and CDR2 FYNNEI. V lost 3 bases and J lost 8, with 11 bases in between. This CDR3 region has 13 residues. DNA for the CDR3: TGTGCCAGCAGTGAGGACCGGCGGGATGAGCAGTTCTTC. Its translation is CASSEDRRDEQFF.

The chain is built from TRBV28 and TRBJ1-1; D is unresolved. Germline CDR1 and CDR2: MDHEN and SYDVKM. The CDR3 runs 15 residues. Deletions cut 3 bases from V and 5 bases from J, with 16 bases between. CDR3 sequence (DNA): TGTGCCAGCAGTTTTTCATTTGGGATTAGGACTGAAGCTTTCTTT. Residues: CASSFSFGIRTEAFF.

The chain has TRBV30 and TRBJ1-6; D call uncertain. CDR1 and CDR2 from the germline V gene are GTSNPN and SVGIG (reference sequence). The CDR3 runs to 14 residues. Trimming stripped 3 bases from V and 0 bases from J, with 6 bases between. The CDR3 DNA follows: TGTGCCTGGAGGTTATTCTCCTATAATTCACCCCTCCACTTT. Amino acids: CAWRLFSYNSPLHF.

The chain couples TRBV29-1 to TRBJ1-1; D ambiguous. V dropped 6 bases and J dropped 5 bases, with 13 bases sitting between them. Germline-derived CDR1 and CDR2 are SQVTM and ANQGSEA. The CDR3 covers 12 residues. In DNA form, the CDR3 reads TGCAGCGTGGACGGGTCGAGGACTGAAGCTTTCTTT. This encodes CSVDGSRTEAFF.